What follows is one TCR beta chain and its context. The antigen is not known. Reverse transcription of all isolated RNA meant that expressed TCRB transcripts were sequenced. Produced via immunoSEQ multiplex PCR; TCRdb's table is partial and in-frame only. The profile shows hundreds of thousands of clones, over 12% of them singletons. These data are taken from a study of beta chain features in type 1 diabetes. CD4+ naive, central memory, regulatory and stem cell-like memory cells were sorted via CD45RO/CCR7/CD25/CD127/CD95/CD27. The CDR3 length is 15 residues. Germline V gives CDR1 MGHRA, CDR2 YSYEKL. Trimming took off 0 bases at V and 2 bases at J, with 10 bases between the two ends. The study, taken as a whole, reports: Significant though moderate, a shortening of TCRB CDR3s appeared in all four CD4+ subsets of Type 1 diabetes patients. Fewer junction insertions and more nucleotide deletions appeared in type 1 diabetes patients. Naive, central memory and regulatory TCRB repertoires appeared more similar among patients than healthy donors. Patients and controls would be equally affected if PCR favored shorter templates.

This chain connects TRBV4-1 to TRBJ1-1, with no clear D. The receptor comes from a man younger than 35 with type 1 diabetes. The sequenced sample was naive CD4+ T cells from blood. The chain's CDR3 is CASSQDGGINTEAFF. As DNA, the CDR3 is TGCGCCAGCAGCCAAGATGGAGGGATTAACACTGAAGCTTTCTTT.